The 18 T cell receptor beta chains below all came from one sample that was sequenced in a study of CD8 T cells in ankylosing spondylitis. MiXCR, applied by TCRdb to the 5' RACE reads, yields one record per CDR3 protein. Of roughly 250,000 distinct CDR3 sequences in the sample, 8% to 9.5% were seen once. Sequencing used blood, either unsorted or a sorted T cell fraction (not recorded which). Source of these receptors: a male donor with ankylosing spondylitis or in good health (not recorded which).

The sample holds many counts of this clonotype. The chain recombines TRBV4-3 with TRBJ2-7; D possibly uses TRBD1 or TRBD2 (6 bases each). This CDR3 has 16 amino acids. The germline V gene encodes CDR1 LGHNA and CDR2 YSLEER. The V end lost 0 bases, the J end lost 2 bases, and 14 bases lay between the germline ends. Here the CDR3 DNA reads TGCGCCAGCAGCCAAGATCTGGGGGCGGGGACCTACGAGCAGTACTTC. Its protein product is CASSQDLGAGTYEQYF.

This clonotype was picked up a small number of times. The chain has TRBV20-1 and TRBJ2-1; 12 nucleotides line up with TRBD2. The CDR3 is 16 residues long. Germline lookup yields CDR1 DFQATT and CDR2 SNEGSKA (reference sequence). V lost 3 bases to trimming and J lost 2 bases; unmatched junction nucleotides: 5. The CDR3: CSASGRLAGAYNEQFF. The CDR3 coding sequence is TGCAGTGCTAGTGGCCGACTAGCGGGAGCCTACAATGAGCAGTTCTTC.

The table lists this clonotype with many counts. The rearrangement links TRBV7-2 to TRBJ1-5; D is unclear. CDR3 size: 12 residues. In germline, CDR1 is SGHTA, CDR2 FQGNSA. V gave up 5 bases and J gave up 3 bases, with 5 bases separating them. The CDR3 here is CASSTNNQPQHF. The CDR3 DNA reads TGTGCCAGCAGCACCAACAATCAGCCCCAGCATTTT.

This clonotype showed up just a few times. The chain is built from TRBV6-5 and TRBJ2-5; D remains unclear. Germline values: CDR1 MNHEY, CDR2 SVGAGI. The CDR3 sequence is 16 residues long. Deletions cut 0 bases from V and 4 bases from J, with 15 bases between. CDR3 region: CASSYSTRLMGETQYF. CDR3 nucleotide sequence: TGTGCCAGCAGTTACTCGACCCGGCTGATGGGAGAGACCCAGTACTTC.

V is TRBV9 and J is TRBJ2-3; 14 bases fit TRBD2. The CDR3 extends over 16 amino acids. The ends lost 4 bases at V and 5 bases at J; junction bases unmatched: 6. Germline CDR1 and CDR2: SGDLS and YYNGEE. CDR3: CASSPRTSGGKDTQYF. CDR3 coding DNA: TGTGCCAGCAGCCCCCGGACTAGCGGGGGGAAAGATACGCAGTATTTT. The whole variable domain, remainder taken from reference TRBV9 and TRBJ2-3, is DSGVTQTPKHLITATGQRVTLRCSPRSGDLSVYWYQQSLDQGLQFLIQYYNGEERAKGNILERFSAQQFPDLHSELNLSSLELGDSALYFCASSPRTSGGKDTQYFGPGTRLTVL.

In its sample, this clonotype was seen many times. The rearrangement links TRBV20-1 to TRBJ2-1; D is ambiguous. Looked up from germline, CDR1 is DFQATT and CDR2 is SNEGSKA (reference sequence). V lost 0 bases to trimming and J lost 9 bases, with 12 bases between them. The CDR3 length is 13 residues. The CDR3 coding sequence is TGCAGTGCTAGAGATCAACAGCTGGGTGAGCAGTTCTTC. Translated, it gives CSARDQQLGEQFF.

Notes on this clonotype: A much larger clone lies one base from this, so it may be a read error. This rearrangement joins TRBV20-1 to TRBJ2-1; D possibly matches TRBD1 or TRBD2 (5 bases each). CDR1 is DFQATT, CDR2 SNEGSKA, per germline (reference sequence). The CDR3 is 15 amino acids. The germline V and J ends were trimmed by 1 base and 2 bases, with 12 bases remaining between them. CDR3 region: CSARAGLQPYNEQFF. In DNA, the CDR3 is TGCAGTGCTAGAGCGGGGCTCCAACCCTACAATGAGCAGTTCTTC.

This clonotype has at least ten counts. This chain uses TRBV6-2 or TRBV6-3 with TRBJ2-5; D is unclear. The CDR3 consists of 11 residues. Trimming took off 6 bases at V and 0 bases at J, with 2 bases between the two ends. Germline CDR1 reads MNHEY; CDR2 reads SVGEGT. The CDR3 loop reads CASRHQETQYF. Written as DNA, the CDR3 is TGTGCCAGCAGACACCAAGAGACCCAGTACTTC.

This clonotype has more than one count but fewer than ten. The V and J genes are TRBV4-3 and TRBJ2-1, with 7 bases lining up with TRBD1. Germline trimming cut 0 bases from V and 3 bases from J; bases unmatched to any gene: 11. Germline V gives CDR1 LGHNA, CDR2 YSLEER. CDR3 length: 18 amino acids. CDR3 DNA: TGCGCCAGCAGCCAAGAAACACTCGGGACAGAGTACTACAATGAGCAGTTCTTC. This codes for CASSQETLGTEYYNEQFF.

This clonotype showed up many times. In DNA, the CDR3 is TGTGCCAGCAGCACCGTAGCGGGCGCTTCCTACGAGCAGTACTTC. Its protein product is CASSTVAGASYEQYF. V is TRBV5-4 and J is TRBJ2-7, with 7 bases identical to TRBD2. Germline CDR1 and CDR2: SGHNT and YYREEE (reference sequence). This CDR3 spans 15 amino acids. The ends lost 4 bases at V and 1 base at J; junction bases unmatched: 8.

V usage is TRBV30 and J usage is TRBJ1-2; D call uncertain. Germline CDR1 GTSNPN, CDR2 SVGIG (reference sequence). Trimming took off 2 bases at V and 0 bases at J, with 7 bases between the two ends. This CDR3 comprises 13 residues. CDR3 DNA sequence: TGTGCCTGGAGTTTACAAGCTAACTATGGCTACACCTTC. It yields the protein CAWSLQANYGYTF.

This clonotype was seen many times. The chain links TRBV19 to TRBJ2-7; TRBD2 is a possible D gene (6 bases). The V gene lost 6 bases and the J gene lost 5 bases, with 23 bases spanning the gap. The CDR3 is made up of 16 amino acids. Germline V CDR1 and CDR2: LNHDA, SQIVND (reference sequence). The CDR3: CASSLEGSGDWDEQYF. The DNA of the CDR3 is TGTGCCAGTAGCCTGGAGGGGAGCGGTGATTGGGACGAGCAGTACTTC.

This clonotype occurred many times. The chain uses TRBV6-2 or TRBV6-3 and TRBJ1-5, with D unresolved. The CDR3 consists of 14 residues. The germline V and J ends were trimmed by 8 bases and 6 bases, with 17 bases remaining between them. CDR1 and CDR2 from the germline V gene are MNHEY and SVGEGT. This CDR3 reads CASRTLLGPQPQHF. CDR3 bases: TGTGCCAGCCGGACTCTCCTTGGGCCTCAGCCCCAGCATTTT.

This chain links TRBV20-1 with TRBJ2-2; TRBD2 aligns across 8 bases. Looked up from germline, CDR1 is DFQATT and CDR2 is SNEGSKA (reference sequence). Trimming took 5 bases from V and 3 from J; bases not matched to a gene: 11. This CDR3 is built from 16 residues. CDR3 residues: CSAGQAGGLYTGELFF. The CDR3 bases are TGCAGTGCTGGCCAGGCGGGGGGCTTGTACACCGGGGAGCTGTTTTTT.

This clonotype has more than one count but fewer than ten. The chain combines TRBV4-3 with TRBJ2-3, with 11 bases identical to TRBD2. The CDR3 has 15 amino acids. Germline V gene sequence: CDR1 LGHNA, CDR2 YSLEER. V gave up 3 bases and J gave up 6 bases; unmatched junction bases: 5. The CDR3 loop reads CASSHPTSGEDTQYF. CDR3 coding DNA: TGCGCCAGCAGCCATCCGACTAGCGGGGAGGATACGCAGTATTTT.

This clonotype has ten or more counts. The chain couples TRBV20-1 to TRBJ2-7; the D is unclear. The CDR3 loop spans 12 amino acids. Germline lookup yields CDR1 DFQATT and CDR2 SNEGSKA (reference sequence). V was clipped by 5 bases and J by 3 bases, with 11 bases between them. The DNA for the CDR3 is TGCAGTGCTTCAGACGTAGGCTACGAGCAGTACTTC. Residues: CSASDVGYEQYF.

This clonotype was detected many times. The chain has TRBV4-3 and TRBJ1-6; the match to TRBD1 covers 7 bases. Germline lookup yields CDR1 LGHNA and CDR2 YSLEER. CDR3 length equals 18 residues. Trimming cost V 3 bases and J 3 bases; bases outside gene matches: 11. This CDR3 is CASSQELGAGGYNSPLHF. CDR3 coding DNA: TGCGCCAGCAGCCAGGAACTGGGGGCAGGGGGCTATAATTCACCCCTCCACTTT.

At least ten counts were recorded for this clonotype. The chain employs TRBV5-1 and TRBJ1-1; D is unresolved. The germline V and J ends were trimmed by 4 bases and 4 bases, with 20 bases remaining between them. The CDR3 is 16 amino acids. Germline CDR1 reads SGHRS; CDR2 reads YFSETQ. The CDR3 loop is CASSPDAGRALTEAFF. In DNA form, the CDR3 reads TGCGCCAGCAGCCCGGATGCCGGAAGGGCCCTCACTGAAGCTTTCTTT. Based on the CDR3 plus reference TRBV5-1 and TRBJ1-1, the full variable domain is KAGVTQTPRYLIKTRGQQVTLSCSPISGHRSVSWYQQTPGQGLQFLFEYFSETQRNKGNFPGRFSGRQFSNSRSEMNVSTLELGDSALYLCASSPDAGRALTEAFFGQGTRLTVV.